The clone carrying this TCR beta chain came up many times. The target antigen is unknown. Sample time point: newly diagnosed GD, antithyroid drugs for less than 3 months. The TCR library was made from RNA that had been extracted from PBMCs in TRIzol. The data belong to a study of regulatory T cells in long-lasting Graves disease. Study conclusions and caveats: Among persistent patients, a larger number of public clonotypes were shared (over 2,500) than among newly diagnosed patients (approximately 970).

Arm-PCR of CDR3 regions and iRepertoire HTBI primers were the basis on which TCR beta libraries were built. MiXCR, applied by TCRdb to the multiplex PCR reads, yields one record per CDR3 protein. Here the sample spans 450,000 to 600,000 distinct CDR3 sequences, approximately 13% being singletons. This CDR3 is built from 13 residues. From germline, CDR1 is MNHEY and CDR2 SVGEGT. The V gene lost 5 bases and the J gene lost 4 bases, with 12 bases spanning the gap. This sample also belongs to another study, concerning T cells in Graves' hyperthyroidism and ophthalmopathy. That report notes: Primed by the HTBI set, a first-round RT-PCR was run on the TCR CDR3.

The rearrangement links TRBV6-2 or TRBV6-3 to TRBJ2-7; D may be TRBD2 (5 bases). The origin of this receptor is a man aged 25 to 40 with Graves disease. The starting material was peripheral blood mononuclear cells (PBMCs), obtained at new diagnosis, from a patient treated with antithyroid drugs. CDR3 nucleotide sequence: TGTGCCAGCAGTCCGGACTTCCTTTACGAGCAGTACTTC. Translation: CASSPDFLYEQYF.